This T cell receptor beta chain was found in a study of identical twins. Germline V gene sequence: CDR1 SGHNT, CDR2 YENEEA. The CDR3 is 12 amino acids. V was pared by 5 bases and J by 5 bases, with 9 bases between. This clonotype occurred many times. Its antigen is not known. General study findings and limits: Models underestimated TCR alpha sharing (out-of-frame) in monozygotic twins.

Each CDR3 protein is one row after TCRdb ran MiXCR on the 5' RACE reads. The sample carries around 160,000 distinct CDR3 sequences, under 4.5% recorded once. V is TRBV11-3 and J is TRBJ2-5, with D hard to call. The receptor was isolated from a man between 18 and 29 years old in good health. The sample consisted of memory T cells sorted from blood. In DNA form, the CDR3 reads TGTGCCAGCAGCCCCCATCTGGAGACCCAGTACTTC. Encoded protein: CASSPHLETQYF.